These 6 T cell receptor beta chains originate from one sample sequenced in a study of CD8 T cells in Susac syndrome. Random hexamers were used to reverse transcribe an amount of roughly 0.5 to 1 ug RNA. TCRdb redid the calling of the immunoSEQ multiplex PCR reads with MiXCR, one entry per CDR3 protein. The sample has about 160,000 distinct CDR3 sequences, around 90% seen once. The sample consisted of CD4+ T cells from PBMCs. The receptors here all came from a human donor in good health.

This chain uses TRBV2 with TRBJ1-4; TRBD1 matches 11 bases. In germline, CDR1 is SNHLY, CDR2 FYNNEI. This CDR3 region has 13 residues. With V trimmed by 8 bases and J by 10 bases, 6 bases remained unmatched. DNA for the CDR3: TGTGCCAGCGGCCCGGGACAGGGGGGAAAACTGTTTTTT. Protein: CASGPGQGGKLFF.

This clonotype was counted a single time. This chain links TRBV4-1 with TRBJ2-2, with no clear D. This CDR3 contains 13 residues. Trimming removed 3 bases from V and 3 bases from J, with 5 bases in between. Looked up from germline, CDR1 is MGHRA and CDR2 is YSYEKL. The CDR3 DNA is TGCGCCAGCAGCCACTGGGACACCGGGGAGCTGTTTTTT. This translates into CASSHWDTGELFF.

The chain is built from TRBV29-1 and TRBJ2-7; 11 positions match TRBD1. V was clipped by 5 bases and J by 2 bases; unmatched bases: 5. The V gene's germline CDR1 is SQVTM and CDR2 ANQGSEA. This CDR3 comprises 14 residues. This CDR3 is CSVRDRGATYEQYF. The CDR3 coding sequence is TGCAGCGTTCGGGACAGGGGGGCGACCTACGAGCAGTACTTC.

This chain connects TRBV7-2 to TRBJ2-7; D possibly corresponds to TRBD2 (5 bases). V dropped 2 bases and J dropped 3 bases, with 14 bases sitting between them. The CDR3 totals 15 residues. Germline CDR1 reads SGHTA; CDR2 reads FQGNSA. The CDR3 nucleotides are TGTGCCAGCAGCTTACGCCTTGAGCGGCTCTACGAGCAGTACTTC. It yields the protein CASSLRLERLYEQYF.

This sequence joins TRBV20-1 and TRBJ2-7; 9 bases map to TRBD2. The length of the CDR3 is 15 residues. Looked up from germline, CDR1 is DFQATT and CDR2 is SNEGSKA (reference sequence). V lost 1 base, J lost 1 base, and 5 bases stayed unmatched. CDR3 in DNA: TGCAGTGCTAGAGGGGAGCGGGAGGATTCCTACGAGCAGTACTTC. This translates into CSARGEREDSYEQYF.

The V and J genes are TRBV24-1 and TRBJ1-2, with D perhaps matching TRBD1 (5 bases). This CDR3 has 14 amino acids. CDR1 and CDR2 from the germline V gene are KGHDR and SFDVKD. Trimming shortened V by 2 bases and J by 4 bases, and 10 bases separated the two germline ends. The CDR3 reads CATSDSRGGYGYTF. The DNA for the CDR3 is TGTGCCACCAGTGATTCGCGGGGGGGCTATGGCTACACCTTC.